Below, 25 T cell receptor beta chains from the same sample are listed, as sequenced in a study of technical replicates of blood from several donors. This table comes from immunoSEQ multiplex PCR, and its TCRdb copy is limited to in-frame clones, with some not included. The sample yields roughly 68,000 clones, approximately 97% seen once. Source material: T cells isolated from PBMCs. These receptors originate from a human donor in good health.

The rearrangement joins TRBV14 to TRBJ2-5; D remains unclear. V gave up 1 base and J gave up 4 bases, with 4 bases separating them. CDR1 and CDR2 (germline): SGHDN, FVKESK. CDR3 size: 12 residues. CDR3 DNA sequence: TGTGCCAGCAGCCAAGTTATAGAGACCCAGTACTTC. Translating gives CASSQVIETQYF. Using reference TRBV14 and TRBJ2-5 for the parts outside the CDR3, the full variable domain is EAGVTQFPSHSVIEKGQTVTLRCDPISGHDNLYWYRRVMGKEIKFLLHFVKESKQDESGMPNNRFLAERTGGTYSTLKVQPAELEDSGVYFCASSQVIETQYFGPGTRLLVL.

In this sample, this clone turned up once. The chain joins TRBV28 to TRBJ2-4; TRBD1 matches at 7 bases. The CDR3 contains 16 residues. Germline assignment: CDR1 MDHEN and CDR2 SYDVKM. With 5 bases clipped from V and 0 bases from J, the junction kept 7 bases outside the gene matches. The CDR3 here is CASSPQGQLAKNIQYF. The CDR3, as DNA: TGTGCCAGCAGTCCGCAGGGACAGCTAGCCAAAAACATTCAGTACTTC.

J is TRBJ1-1 and V is TRBV25-1; TRBD1 might be the D (5 bases). V was trimmed by 4 bases and J by 5 bases, leaving 8 bases between them. Germline CDR1 is MGHDK and CDR2 is SYGVNS. The CDR3 totals 12 residues. CDR3: CASSGGGTEAFF. The CDR3, as DNA: TGTGCCAGCAGTGGCGGGGGGACTGAAGCTTTCTTT.

The chain recombines TRBV7-8 with TRBJ2-2; D is perhaps TRBD1 (6 bases). Trimming cost V 2 bases and J 1 base, with 17 bases left between them. There are 18 residues in the CDR3. CDR1 SGHVS and CDR2 FQNEAQ come from the germline V gene. CDR3 DNA: TGTGCCAGCAGCTTAACCTACCGGGACACCGAGAACACCGGGGAGCTGTTTTTT. This gives the protein CASSLTYRDTENTGELFF.

The DNA of the CDR3 is TGCGCCAGCAGCTTGGGACACTCCTACGAGCAGTACTTC. Translated, it gives CASSLGHSYEQYF. The V gene is TRBV5-1, the J gene TRBJ2-7; no clear D gene. Germline CDR1 and CDR2: SGHRS and YFSETQ. The V end was cut by 0 bases, the J end by 0 bases, with 4 bases between. This CDR3 has 13 residues.

V usage is TRBV9 and J usage is TRBJ2-1; D perhaps matches TRBD2 (5 bases). The V gene lost 4 bases and the J gene lost 5 bases, with 7 bases spanning the gap. Germline V gives CDR1 SGDLS, CDR2 YYNGEE. The CDR3 is made up of 12 amino acids. The CDR3 sequence: CASSSRDNEQFF. The CDR3 region has the DNA TGTGCCAGCAGCTCGAGGGACAATGAGCAGTTCTTC.

This clone was recorded only once. The V gene is TRBV19, the J gene TRBJ1-5, with D possibly TRBD1 on 5 matching bases. The CDR3 sequence is 17 residues long. Per the germline V gene, CDR1 is LNHDA and CDR2 is SQIVND (reference sequence). V was shortened by 3 bases and J by 0 bases, with 15 bases between the two germline ends. The DNA for the CDR3 is TGTGCCAGTAGTATCGCCAGGGAACTATATAGCAATCAGCCCCAGCATTTT. Translated, it gives CASSIARELYSNQPQHF.

The rearrangement uses TRBV21-1 and TRBJ1-5; TRBD1, as called in the table, went unchecked against the DNA. TRBV21-1 is reported as a pseudogene. The CDR3 extends over 15 amino acids. CDR3 sequence: CASSSPGESNQPQHF. The CDR3 DNA is TGTGCCAGCAGCAGCCCAGGGGAAAGCAATCAGCCCCAGCATTTT.

The rearrangement joins TRBV28 to TRBJ2-7; possibly TRBD1 for D (6 bases). V lost 8 bases and J 0 bases, leaving 17 bases between the germline ends. Germline V CDR1 and CDR2: MDHEN, SYDVKM. This CDR3 has 15 amino acids. The CDR3 DNA reads as TGTGCCAGCGGGCAACCCGACAGGAGCTCCTACGAGCAGTACTTC. This sequence encodes CASGQPDRSSYEQYF. Using reference TRBV28 and TRBJ2-7 for the parts outside the CDR3, the full variable domain is DVKVTQSSRYLVKRTGEKVFLECVQDMDHENMFWYRQDPGLGLRLIYFSYDVKMKEKGDIPEGYSVSREKKERFSLILESASTNQTSMYLCASGQPDRSSYEQYFGPGTRLTVT.

The rearrangement uses TRBV6-1 and TRBJ1-2; 12 nucleotides match TRBD1. Trimming removed 8 bases from V and 5 bases from J; junction bases left unmatched: 9. The CDR3 covers 15 residues. In germline, CDR1 is MNHNS, CDR2 SASEGT. CDR3 nucleotide sequence: TGTGCCAGCGGAACCGGGACAGGGGGCCCATATGGCTACACCTTC. Encoded protein: CASGTGTGGPYGYTF.

The CDR3 sequence: CSLQISGTNEQFF. As DNA, the CDR3 is TGCAGCCTACAAATTAGCGGGACCAATGAGCAGTTCTTC. V usage is TRBV29-1 and J usage is TRBJ2-1; 8 positions agree with TRBD2. V was clipped by 8 bases and J by 6 bases; unmatched bases: 9. Germline values: CDR1 SQVTM, CDR2 ANQGSEA. This CDR3 is built from 13 residues.

This CDR3 reads CASSLASYNEQFF. CDR3 nucleotide sequence: TGTGCCAGCAGCTTAGCGTCCTACAATGAGCAGTTCTTC. This rearrangement joins TRBV13 to TRBJ2-1; D is uncertain. The germline V gene encodes CDR1 PRHDT and CDR2 FYEKMQ (reference sequence). Trimming left V 1 base short and J 1 base short, with 2 bases between. There are 13 residues in the CDR3.

The V and J genes are TRBV27 and TRBJ2-5; weak D call: TRBD1 (5 bases). From germline, CDR1 is MNHEY and CDR2 SMNVEV (reference sequence). Trimming stripped 8 bases from V and 7 bases from J, with 20 bases between. The CDR3 has 14 residues. The CDR3 region is CASQPIFETGTQYF. DNA for the CDR3: TGTGCCAGCCAACCTATATTCGAAACAGGGACCCAGTACTTC.

J is TRBJ2-7 and V is TRBV27; TRBD2 is a possible D gene (6 bases). Trimming took 6 bases from V and 6 from J, leaving 12 bases between them. Germline V gene sequence: CDR1 MNHEY, CDR2 SMNVEV (reference sequence). CDR3 size: 12 residues. Written as DNA, the CDR3 is TGTGCCAGCAGACTAGCCCTCGGCGAGCAGTACTTC. It is translated as CASRLALGEQYF.

The chain couples TRBV29-1 to TRBJ2-2; 7 nucleotides match TRBD1. V lost 5 bases, J lost 1 base, and 7 bases stayed unmatched. The germline V gene has CDR1 SQVTM and CDR2 ANQGSEA. The CDR3 has 15 residues. CDR3: CSVHPGTENTGELFF. The CDR3 bases are TGCAGCGTTCACCCCGGGACAGAGAACACCGGGGAGCTGTTTTTT.

The rearrangement joins TRBV9 to TRBJ2-1; 7 bases match TRBD2. This CDR3 comprises 15 residues. CDR1 SGDLS and CDR2 YYNGEE come from the germline V gene. Trimming removed 2 bases from V and 1 base from J; junction bases left unmatched: 3. The CDR3 protein is CASSVSGLSYNEQFF. The CDR3 DNA is TGTGCCAGCAGCGTTAGCGGGCTTTCCTACAATGAGCAGTTCTTC.

The V gene is TRBV2, the J gene TRBJ2-1; 11 bases line up with TRBD1. Germline values: CDR1 SNHLY, CDR2 FYNNEI. The CDR3 covers 15 residues. V gave up 11 bases and J gave up 9 bases; unmatched junction bases: 15. DNA for the CDR3: TGTGCCGGACGGGGCGGGGACAGGGGGATCGGTGAGCAGTTCTTC. Translating gives CAGRGGDRGIGEQFF.

The sample holds one count of this clone. The rearrangement links TRBV11-2 to TRBJ1-1; D is perhaps TRBD1 (5 bases). This CDR3 comprises 13 residues. The V end lost 7 bases, the J end lost 7 bases, and 16 bases lay between the germline ends. CDR1 and CDR2 (germline): SGHAT, FQNNGV. The CDR3 here is CASTPSRGLEAFF. The CDR3 bases are TGTGCCAGCACCCCCAGTAGGGGACTTGAAGCTTTCTTT.

This chain uses TRBV7-8 with TRBJ2-1; 11 bases match TRBD2. The CDR3 has 18 amino acids. V trimming: 5 bases; J trimming: 0 bases; junction bases outside the gene matches: 9. Germline CDR1 and CDR2: SGHVS and FQNEAQ. The CDR3, as DNA: TGTGCCAGCAGCCCAGAGCTAGCGGGAGGCGTCTCCTACAATGAGCAGTTCTTC. Translation: CASSPELAGGVSYNEQFF.

This chain joins TRBV6-1 and TRBJ2-7, with TRBD1 identical over 8 bases. The germline CDR1 and CDR2 sequences are MNHNS and SASEGT. The V segment lost 4 bases and the J segment 2 bases; nucleotides outside the gene matches: 7. This CDR3 has 15 amino acids. CDR3 protein: CASSAGTGPPYEQYF. The CDR3 region has the DNA TGTGCCAGCAGTGCCGGGACAGGTCCTCCCTACGAGCAGTACTTC.

This sequence joins TRBV19 and TRBJ2-2, with 7 bases lining up with TRBD2. The V and J ends lost 5 bases and 6 bases, in that order; junction bases with no gene match: 3. The CDR3 loop spans 13 amino acids. The germline V gene has CDR1 LNHDA and CDR2 SQIVND (reference sequence). The CDR3 bases are TGTGCCAGTAGTGCGGGAGTAGCCGGGGAGCTGTTTTTT. This sequence encodes CASSAGVAGELFF.

The J gene is TRBJ1-2, the V gene TRBV5-6, with a possible D match to TRBD1 (6 bases). Germline assignment: CDR1 SGHDT and CDR2 YYEEEE. There are 16 residues in the CDR3. Between the trimmed V and J ends, which lost 4 bases and 8 bases, there was a span of 24 bases. Here the CDR3 DNA reads TGTGCCAGCAGCCAGAGCTCGACCCGGGACATCTACGGCTACACCTTC. Protein product: CASSQSSTRDIYGYTF.

The chain couples TRBV19 to TRBJ2-7; 9 bases match TRBD1. Germline V gene sequence: CDR1 LNHDA, CDR2 SQIVND (reference sequence). The CDR3 is 14 amino acids. V was pared by 7 bases and J by 5 bases, with 9 bases of the junction left unmatched. The CDR3: CASNPGQGVDEQYF. CDR3 DNA sequence: TGTGCCAGTAACCCGGGACAGGGAGTCGACGAGCAGTACTTC.

This chain connects TRBV29-1 to TRBJ2-3, with D hard to call. V was trimmed by 2 bases and J by 1 base, leaving 7 bases between them. CDR3 length: 13 residues. The germline V gene has CDR1 SQVTM and CDR2 ANQGSEA. For the CDR3, the DNA is TGCAGCGTTGAATCAACGGGCACAGATACGCAGTATTTT. It yields the protein CSVESTGTDTQYF.

The J gene is TRBJ1-2, the V gene TRBV2; 10 bases map to TRBD1. There are 14 residues in the CDR3. Germline V gene data show CDR1 as SNHLY and CDR2 as FYNNEI. The junction had 9 bases not matched to a gene; V was cut back by 6 bases and J by 8 bases. The CDR3 bases are TGTGCCAGCAGCGGACAGGGGGGAAGAGAAGGCTACACCTTC. This codes for CASSGQGGREGYTF.